A single T cell receptor (beta chain) is shown here with its context. Its antigen remains unidentified. The data were taken from a study of T cells in Graves' hyperthyroidism and ophthalmopathy. General study findings and limits: Blood samples included most of the expanded thyroid clonotypes exceeding 0.001.

This CDR3 spans 15 amino acids. Trimming took 0 bases from V and 0 from J, leaving 8 bases between them. Germline loops: CDR1 MNHEY, CDR2 SVGAGI. RNA transcripts yielded amplified TCR beta CDR3 regions. The HTBI set primed first-round TCR CDR3 RT-PCR. TCRdb recomputed calls from the multiplex PCR reads with MiXCR, one row per CDR3 protein. The repertoire holds 450,000 to 550,000 distinct CDR3 sequences, 24% seen once, with 11% in the top ten. Source material: blood. The receptor comes from a woman younger than 45 with Graves' ophthalmopathy. The chain has TRBV6-5 and TRBJ1-1; D possibly corresponds to TRBD1 (5 bases). DNA for the CDR3: TGTGCCAGCAGTTACTCGTGGGGCGTGAACACTGAAGCTTTCTTT. The encoded protein is CASSYSWGVNTEAFF.